This entry is about one T cell receptor (beta chain). In terms of age and location, participants ranged from about 18 to 90 years and lived in fewer than 30 US areas. These data belong to a study of blood T cell repertoires in COVID-19. Per the germline V gene, CDR1 is SGHAT and CDR2 is FQNNGV. The CDR3 consists of 14 residues. V was clipped by 5 bases and J by 6 bases, with 15 bases between them. Sequencing was performed with immunoSEQ multiplex PCR; in TCRdb, only in-frame clones are kept and a portion is missing. Of roughly 140,000 clones listed, approximately 80% are singletons. The sequenced material came from PBMCs or T cells enriched from blood (not recorded which). This receptor was identified in a woman aged 40-49 years who had recovered from COVID-19. This chain joins TRBV11-2 and TRBJ2-3, with D possibly being TRBD2 (5 bases). The CDR3 is CASSPGVRLDTQYF. The CDR3 bases are TGTGCCAGCAGCCCCGGGGTACGTCTGGATACGCAGTATTTT.